The 24 T cell receptor beta chains below all came from one sample that was sequenced in a study of T cells in Graves' hyperthyroidism and ophthalmopathy. Amplification of TCR beta CDR3 regions was performed using RNA transcripts as template. Researchers ran a first-round RT-PCR on the TCR CDR3 using the HTBI primer set. MiXCR, run by TCRdb on the multiplex PCR reads, gives a single entry per CDR3 protein. The sample carries 550,000 to 700,000 distinct CDR3 sequences, about half recorded once. Source material: peripheral blood or thyroid tissue (not recorded which). Source of these receptors: an adult woman with Graves' disease, either hyperthyroidism or ophthalmopathy (not recorded which).

This clonotype was counted a single time. V gene TRBV15 combines with J gene TRBJ2-1; TRBD1 aligns across 7 bases. The length of the CDR3 is 15 residues. The V gene's germline CDR1 is LNHNV and CDR2 YYDKDF (reference sequence). Trimming removed 0 bases from V and 4 bases from J; junction bases left unmatched: 3. The CDR3 spells CATSRDLGQYNEQFF. The CDR3, as DNA: TGTGCCACCAGCAGAGATCTGGGACAGTACAATGAGCAGTTCTTC. The whole variable domain, filled in from reference TRBV15 and TRBJ2-1, reads DAMVIQNPRYQVTQFGKPVTLSCSQTLNHNVMYWYQQKSSQAPKLLFHYYDKDFNNEADTPDNFQSRRPNTSFCFLDIRSPGLGDTAMYLCATSRDLGQYNEQFFGPGTRLTVL.

This clonotype has just a few counts. V usage is TRBV7-2 and J usage is TRBJ1-1; a possible D gene is TRBD1 (5 bases). CDR1 SGHTA and CDR2 FQGNSA come from the germline V gene. V was shortened by 8 bases and J by 0 bases, with 16 bases between the two germline ends. CDR3 length: 15 amino acids. The CDR3 sequence is CASAPSGGVNTEAFF. Written as DNA, the CDR3 is TGTGCCAGCGCGCCCTCGGGGGGAGTGAACACTGAAGCTTTCTTT.

Remarks on this clonotype: One end of the junction does not line up with germline, which may come from a read error. The V and J genes are TRBV7-9 and TRBJ2-2; TRBD1 agrees at 10 bases. This CDR3 spans 17 amino acids. Germline CDR1 reads SEHNR; CDR2 reads FQNEAQ (reference sequence). CDR3 residues: CASSQFPGQGVSGELFF. DNA of the CDR3: TGCGCCAGCAGCCAGTTCCCCGGACAGGGGGTTTCCGGGGAGCTGTTTTTT.

The J gene is TRBJ2-7, the V gene TRBV10-1, with D perhaps matching TRBD1 (7 bases). Germline-derived CDR1 and CDR2 are WNHNN and SYGVQD (reference sequence). The V end lost 4 bases, the J end lost 2 bases, and 15 bases lay between the germline ends. There are 15 residues in the CDR3. This chain's CDR3 is CASSGEEGAAYEQYF. In DNA, the CDR3 is TGCGCCAGCAGTGGCGAGGAGGGGGCGGCCTACGAGCAGTACTTC.

This clonotype appeared many times. The V and J genes are TRBV25-1 and TRBJ1-1; the D is unclear. There are 11 residues in the CDR3. Germline V gene lookup returns CDR1 MGHDK and CDR2 SYGVNS. Trimming stripped 2 bases from V and 11 bases from J, with 9 bases between. CDR3 residues: CASSESMRAFF. The CDR3 nucleotides read TGTGCCAGCAGTGAAAGTATGAGGGCTTTCTTT.

This clonotype was seen repeatedly, ten times or more. The chain couples TRBV12-3 or TRBV12-4 to TRBJ1-5, with 9 bases aligning to TRBD1. The CDR3 has 18 amino acids. V dropped 5 bases and J dropped 2; count of bases not matched to a gene: 13. CDR3 sequence: CASSLQGAGFSGNQPQHF. The CDR3 DNA follows: TGTGCCAGCAGTCTACAGGGGGCAGGTTTCTCGGGCAATCAGCCCCAGCATTTT.

The rearrangement joins TRBV19 to TRBJ1-1, with D possibly TRBD1 on 6 matching bases. Germline CDR1 LNHDA, CDR2 SQIVND (reference sequence). The CDR3 loop spans 10 amino acids. The CDR3 DNA reads TGTGAAGGGGACAAAGAGAAAGCTTTCTTT. Its protein is CEGDKEKAFF.

The sample holds a few counts of this clonotype. The J gene is TRBJ1-6, the V gene TRBV2; possibly TRBD1 for D (6 bases). The CDR3 spans 9 residues. Deletions cut 8 bases from V and 13 bases from J, with 6 bases between. From germline, CDR1 is SNHLY and CDR2 FYNNEI. The CDR3: CASGGPLHF. The DNA for the CDR3 is TGTGCCAGCGGGGGCCCCCTCCACTTT. The full variable domain, in which reference TRBV2 and TRBJ1-6 provide the parts outside the CDR3, is EPEVTQTPSHQVTQMGQEVILRCVPISNHLYFYWYRQILGQKVEFLVSFYNNEISEKSEIFDDQFSVERPDGSNFTLKIRSTKLEDSAMYFCASGGPLHFGNGTRLTVT.

The chain couples TRBV27 to TRBJ2-7; D is perhaps TRBD1 (6 bases). The CDR3 runs 14 residues. The V and J ends lost 2 bases and 3 bases respectively, with 11 bases between them. In germline, CDR1 is MNHEY, CDR2 SMNVEV (reference sequence). The CDR3 loop reads CASSLLRGGYEQYF. DNA of the CDR3: TGTGCCAGCAGTTTACTCAGGGGTGGCTACGAGCAGTACTTC.

This clonotype was recorded at least ten times. This chain joins TRBV5-1 and TRBJ1-4; 9 bases map to TRBD1. V dropped 4 bases and J dropped 6; count of bases not matched to a gene: 13. Germline V gene data show CDR1 as SGHRS and CDR2 as YFSETQ. The CDR3 is 17 residues long. The CDR3 region has the DNA TGCGCCAGCAGCCCATTCACCGGGACAGGGAGCGATGAAAAACTGTTTTTT. As protein: CASSPFTGTGSDEKLFF.

This clonotype was recorded at least ten times. The chain joins TRBV5-1 to TRBJ2-7; 10 positions match TRBD2. J was trimmed by 1 base and V by 0 bases; bases with no gene match: 13. CDR3 length equals 19 residues. CDR1 and CDR2 (germline): SGHRS, YFSETQ. The CDR3 DNA reads TGCGCCAGCAGCTTGGCTGCACTAGCGGGGAAGGGACCTTCCTACGAGCAGTACTTC. Amino acids: CASSLAALAGKGPSYEQYF.

This clonotype was seen ten or more times. The V call is TRBV15, the J call TRBJ1-1, with D possibly TRBD1 on 6 matching bases. From germline, CDR1 is LNHNV and CDR2 YYDKDF (reference sequence). This CDR3 has 14 amino acids. V shed 1 base and J shed 3 bases, with 9 bases lying between them. The CDR3 is CATSRVEGDTEAFF. Here the CDR3 DNA reads TGTGCCACCAGCAGAGTGGAGGGGGACACTGAAGCTTTCTTT.

V usage is TRBV20-1 and J usage is TRBJ2-7; tentatively, D is TRBD2 (6 bases). From germline, CDR1 is DFQATT and CDR2 SNEGSKA (reference sequence). This CDR3 is 14 amino acids long. Trimming left V 0 bases short and J 2 bases short, with 11 bases between. The CDR3 nucleotides are TGCAGTGCTAGAGATCTCGGGGGAACCTACGAGCAGTACTTC. Translation gives CSARDLGGTYEQYF.

V is TRBV20-1 and J is TRBJ1-2; D not resolved. Trimming left V 6 bases short and J 4 bases short, with 15 bases between. The CDR3 consists of 13 residues. Germline V CDR1 and CDR2: DFQATT, SNEGSKA (reference sequence). CDR3 DNA: TGCAGTGCCAGCAGCTTGGACCTCTATGGCTACACCTTC. Its protein product is CSASSLDLYGYTF.

V gene TRBV7-9 combines with J gene TRBJ2-7; 7 bases align to TRBD2. CDR1 is SEHNR and CDR2 is FQNEAQ in the germline V gene (reference sequence). This CDR3 has 16 amino acids. V was clipped by 5 bases and J by 5 bases; unmatched bases: 15. CDR3 DNA sequence: TGTGCCAGCAGCGCCCAACCCGGGAGGAGGGTGGACGAGCAGTACTTC. As protein: CASSAQPGRRVDEQYF.

Many counts were recorded for this clonotype. V usage is TRBV27 and J usage is TRBJ2-2; 8 nucleotides agree with TRBD2. This CDR3 is built from 15 residues. Germline V gives CDR1 MNHEY, CDR2 SMNVEV (reference sequence). With V trimmed by 4 bases and J by 5 bases, 6 bases remained unmatched. CDR3 residues: CASSSQGTRTGELFF. The CDR3 coding sequence is TGTGCCAGCAGTTCTCAAGGGACTAGAACCGGGGAGCTGTTTTTT.

The rearrangement links TRBV9 to TRBJ1-2; D is uncertain. The V end was cut by 0 bases, the J end by 2 bases, with 14 bases between. Germline-derived CDR1 and CDR2 are SGDLS and YYNGEE. The CDR3 is 16 amino acids. The CDR3: CASSVGVSGGNYGYTF. In DNA form, the CDR3 reads TGTGCCAGCAGCGTAGGAGTAAGCGGAGGGAACTATGGCTACACCTTC.

The chain joins TRBV7-2 to TRBJ1-6; 9 bases match TRBD1. J gave up 7 bases and V 5 bases, and 3 bases lay outside the gene matches. The CDR3 is made up of 14 amino acids. Germline V gene lookup returns CDR1 SGHTA and CDR2 FQGNSA. The CDR3 DNA is TGTGCCAGCAGCATACAGGGGGCGAATTCACCCCTCCACTTT. Protein sequence: CASSIQGANSPLHF.

This clonotype showed up just a few times. The chain couples TRBV2 to TRBJ1-2, with 8 bases that match TRBD1. With V trimmed by 6 bases and J by 6 bases, 6 bases remained unmatched. This CDR3 comprises 13 residues. Germline CDR1 is SNHLY and CDR2 is FYNNEI. This CDR3 is CASSEDRANGYTF. For the CDR3, the DNA is TGTGCCAGCAGCGAGGACAGGGCGAATGGCTACACCTTC. The full variable domain, rest sourced from reference TRBV2 and TRBJ1-2, is EPEVTQTPSHQVTQMGQEVILRCVPISNHLYFYWYRQILGQKVEFLVSFYNNEISEKSEIFDDQFSVERPDGSNFTLKIRSTKLEDSAMYFCASSEDRANGYTFGSGTRLTVV.

Concerning this clonotype itself: Germline is not matched at one junction end, which may reflect a read error. The V and J genes are TRBV7-9 and TRBJ2-7; 9 positions agree with TRBD1. Germline V gives CDR1 SEHNR, CDR2 FQNEAQ (reference sequence). The CDR3 runs to 15 residues. The CDR3 region is CASSFGQGKSHEQYF. CDR3 DNA sequence: TGTGCCAGCAGCTTCGGACAGGGGAAATCCCACGAGCAGTACTTT.

The V call is TRBV15, the J call TRBJ1-1; 8 bases align to TRBD1. V shed 3 bases and J 1 base; nucleotides not matched to a gene: 4. The CDR3 spans 15 residues. Germline-derived CDR1 and CDR2 are LNHNV and YYDKDF (reference sequence). This chain's CDR3 is CATSSHRGTNTEAFF. The CDR3 nucleotides read TGTGCCACCAGCAGCCACAGGGGGACGAACACTGAAGCTTTCTTT.

This clonotype was counted at least ten times. The chain carries TRBV6-1 and TRBJ2-5, with D perhaps given as TRBD1 or TRBD2 (5 bases each). Germline V lookup: CDR1 MNHNS, CDR2 SASEGT. The V end lost 5 bases, the J end lost 5 bases, and 15 bases lay between the germline ends. The CDR3 has 14 residues. This chain's CDR3 is CASSRDPQAETQYF. The CDR3 DNA follows: TGTGCCAGCAGTCGGGACCCCCAGGCGGAGACCCAGTACTTC.

On this clonotype: Without the conserved terminal phenylalanine or tryptophan, this CDR3 likely stems from a read error. It is unclear where the CDR3 begins or ends on the DNA, so no DNA is shown, and the CDR3 is as TCRdb lists it. The chain carries TRBV11-2 and TRBJ1-3. The length of the CDR3 is 8 amino acids, counting both ends. The germline V gene encodes CDR1 SGHAT and CDR2 FQNNGV. The CDR3 protein is CASSFSDV.

This clonotype was counted ten times or more. This chain connects TRBV7-9 to TRBJ2-7; 8 positions match TRBD2. The CDR3 extends over 15 amino acids. J gave up 1 base and V 1 base, and 3 bases lay outside the gene matches. Germline V gene data show CDR1 as SEHNR and CDR2 as FQNEAQ (reference sequence). The CDR3 region is CASSLGSGSSYEQYF. The CDR3 DNA reads as TGTGCCAGCAGCTTAGGGAGCGGGAGTTCCTACGAGCAGTACTTC.